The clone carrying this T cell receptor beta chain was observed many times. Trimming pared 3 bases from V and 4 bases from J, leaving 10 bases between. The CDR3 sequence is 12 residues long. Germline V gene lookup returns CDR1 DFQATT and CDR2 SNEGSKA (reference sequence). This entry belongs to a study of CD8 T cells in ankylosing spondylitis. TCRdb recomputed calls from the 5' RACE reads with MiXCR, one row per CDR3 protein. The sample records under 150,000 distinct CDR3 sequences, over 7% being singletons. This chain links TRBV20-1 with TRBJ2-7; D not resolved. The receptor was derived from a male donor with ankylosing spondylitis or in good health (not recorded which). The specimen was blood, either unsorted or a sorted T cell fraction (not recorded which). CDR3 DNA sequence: TGCAGTGCTAGTTTCGGAATGTACGAGCAGTACTTC. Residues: CSASFGMYEQYF.